The 5 T cell receptor beta chains presented below share a single source sample, sequenced in a study of T-cell memory formation after mild COVID-19. TCRdb re-derived calls from the 5' RACE reads in MiXCR, one entry per CDR3 protein. The repertoire holds 150,000 to 200,000 distinct CDR3 sequences, with roughly 12% as singletons. The sequenced sample consisted of PBMCs or a T cell subset sorted from them (not recorded which). Receptors were obtained from a man aged 18 to 35 who had mild COVID-19 (a few samples of this study predate the infection). Cell type and time point are not known.

The rearrangement links TRBV7-2 to TRBJ2-3, with D perhaps matching TRBD2 (7 bases). The CDR3 sequence is 16 residues long. From germline, CDR1 is SGHTA and CDR2 FQGNSA. V lost 2 bases and J lost 2, with 14 bases in between. This CDR3 reads CASSLLSGGVTDTQYF. The DNA for the CDR3 is TGTGCCAGCAGCTTACTATCGGGGGGCGTCACAGATACGCAGTATTTT.

The chain carries TRBV13 and TRBJ2-5; 9 bases match TRBD1. The ends lost 4 bases at V and 3 bases at J; junction bases unmatched: 3. Germline CDR1 PRHDT, CDR2 FYEKMQ (reference sequence). This CDR3 is built from 14 residues. The CDR3 coding sequence is TGTGCCAGCAGCTATCGACAGGGGGAAGAGACCCAGTACTTC. This gives the protein CASSYRQGEETQYF.

This clonotype appeared many times. CDR3 nucleotides: TGTGCCAGCAGTTACTCGTATTCGGGGATCGGTGGCACTGAAGCTTTCTTT. It codes for CASSYSYSGIGGTEAFF. The J gene is TRBJ1-1, the V gene TRBV6-5; D is undetermined. Trimming took 0 bases from V and 4 from J, leaving 18 bases between them. CDR3 length: 17 residues. Germline V gene data show CDR1 as MNHEY and CDR2 as SVGAGI.

This clonotype was counted many times. CDR3 protein: CASSYSAGDSYNEQFF. DNA for the CDR3: TGTGCCAGCAGTTACTCTGCGGGGGACTCCTACAATGAGCAGTTCTTC. This sequence joins TRBV6-5 and TRBJ2-1; 7 nucleotides agree with TRBD2. CDR3 length: 16 amino acids. The germline CDR1 and CDR2 sequences are MNHEY and SVGAGI. The V segment lost 0 bases and the J segment 0 bases; nucleotides outside the gene matches: 2.

In this sample, this clonotype turned up a few times. The chain is built from TRBV28 and TRBJ2-4; D may be TRBD1 or TRBD2 (5 bases each). The CDR3 runs 14 residues. CDR1 and CDR2 (germline): MDHEN, SYDVKM. The V end lost 4 bases, the J end lost 2 bases, and 9 bases lay between the germline ends. The CDR3 here is CASSSPGPKNIQYF. In DNA, the CDR3 is TGTGCCAGCAGTTCCCCGGGGCCCAAAAACATTCAGTACTTC.